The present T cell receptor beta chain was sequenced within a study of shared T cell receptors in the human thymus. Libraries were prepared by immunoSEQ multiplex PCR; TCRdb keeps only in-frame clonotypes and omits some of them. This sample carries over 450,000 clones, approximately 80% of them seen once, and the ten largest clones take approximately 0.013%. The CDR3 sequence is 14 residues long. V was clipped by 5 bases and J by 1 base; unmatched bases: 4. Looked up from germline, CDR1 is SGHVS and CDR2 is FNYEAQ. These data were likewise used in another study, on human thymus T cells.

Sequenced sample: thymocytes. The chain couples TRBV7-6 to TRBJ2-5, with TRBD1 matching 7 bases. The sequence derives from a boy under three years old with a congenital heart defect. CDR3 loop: CASSTDRAQETQYF. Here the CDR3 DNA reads TGTGCCAGCAGCACCGACAGGGCCCAAGAGACCCAGTACTTC.